This TCR beta chain was identified in a study of T cells in Graves' hyperthyroidism and ophthalmopathy. This clonotype has a handful of counts. Its antigen is unidentified. Overall study results and limits: The model anticipated ophthalmopathy a median approximately 6.7 months pre-onset.

Amplified regions were TCR beta CDR3 sequences from RNA transcripts. HTBI primers were employed in a first-round RT-PCR of the TCR CDR3. TCRdb independently ran MiXCR on the multiplex PCR reads; one entry per CDR3 protein. The sample lists 530,000 or so distinct CDR3 sequences; roughly 15% were seen once. The material sequenced was blood. This clonotype originated in a woman aged 18-30 years with Graves' ophthalmopathy.

This chain's CDR3 is CASSVVGETGELFF. For the CDR3, the DNA is TGTGCCAGCAGCGTAGTAGGGGAAACCGGGGAGCTGTTTTTT. V is TRBV9 and J is TRBJ2-2; TRBD1 is a possible D gene (5 bases). V shed 0 bases and J shed 5 bases, with 8 bases lying between them. This CDR3 region has 14 residues. Germline lookup yields CDR1 SGDLS and CDR2 YYNGEE.